These T cell receptor beta chains were read from a single sample in a study of blood T cell repertoires in COVID-19. The repertoire was sequenced with immunoSEQ multiplex PCR; TCRdb's copy has only in-frame clones and lacks some. The sample has some 200,000 clones; about 89% are singletons. The sample comprised peripheral blood. The receptors derive from a man aged 65 to 79 with acute or convalescent COVID-19. The conserved cysteine and the conserved F or W are not part of the CDR3 here. Fields, in order: V gene, J gene, CDR3 protein.

v_gene: TRBV6-2/TRBV6-3
j_gene: TRBJ2-2
CDR3aa: ASSPRGTGELF

v_gene: TRBV5-1
j_gene: TRBJ1-3
CDR3aa: ASSPRQGNTIY

v_gene: TRBV10-3
j_gene: TRBJ2-5
CDR3aa: AIGLGRETQY

v_gene: TRBV7-8
j_gene: TRBJ2-7
CDR3aa: ASSLGRVSSYEQY

v_gene: TRBV6-5
j_gene: TRBJ1-6
CDR3aa: ASSRTGSNSPLH

v_gene: TRBV6-5
j_gene: TRBJ2-2
CDR3aa: ASRWGPVTGELF

v_gene: TRBV29-1
j_gene: TRBJ1-4
CDR3aa: SVEDRDRGEKLF

v_gene: TRBV9
j_gene: TRBJ1-2
CDR3aa: ASSSRTGGGSGYT

v_gene: TRBV11-2
j_gene: TRBJ1-4
CDR3aa: ASSLGTGLFEKLF

v_gene: TRBV5-4
j_gene: TRBJ2-6
CDR3aa: ASLVGPGANVLT

v_gene: TRBV5-1
j_gene: TRBJ2-2
CDR3aa: ASSLPLAVLTGELF

v_gene: TRBV6-6
j_gene: TRBJ2-5
CDR3aa: ASSYGGRAETQY

v_gene: TRBV10-3
j_gene: TRBJ1-1
CDR3aa: AIHRGLNTEAF

v_gene: TRBV19
j_gene: TRBJ1-2
CDR3aa: ASRGDSYGYT